Below, 26 T cell receptor beta chains from the same sample are listed, as sequenced in a study of blood T cell repertoires in COVID-19. Assay: immunoSEQ multiplex PCR; the TCRdb copy retains only in-frame clones and omits some. The sample includes roughly 70,000 clones, about 91% of them seen just once. Sequences were obtained from peripheral blood. The receptors come from an older woman with acute or convalescent COVID-19.

The chain has TRBV30 and TRBJ1-6, with D hard to call. V was shortened by 3 bases and J by 7 bases, with 10 bases between the two germline ends. Looked up from germline, CDR1 is GTSNPN and CDR2 is SVGIG (reference sequence). This CDR3 region has 13 residues. This CDR3 reads CAWRGTGNSPLHF. DNA for the CDR3: TGTGCCTGGAGGGGAACGGGGAATTCACCCCTCCACTTT.

The gene calls are TRBV14 and TRBJ1-1; 12 nucleotides align to TRBD1. J lost 1 base, V lost 0 bases, and 9 bases had no gene match. This CDR3 spans 19 amino acids. Looked up from germline, CDR1 is SGHDN and CDR2 is FVKESK. The CDR3 spells CASSQDGRDRGRENTEAFF. Written as DNA, the CDR3 is TGTGCCAGCAGCCAAGACGGCCGGGACAGGGGGCGCGAGAACACTGAAGCTTTCTTT.

CDR3 nucleotide sequence: TGTGCCAGCAGCCAAGTACAGGGGGCCAGTGGCTACACCTTC. This translates into CASSQVQGASGYTF. The chain links TRBV3-1 (or the pseudogene TRBV3-2) to TRBJ1-2; 9 nucleotides line up with TRBD1. The junction had 4 bases not matched to a gene; V was cut back by 1 base and J by 7 bases. The V gene's germline CDR1 is LGHDT and CDR2 YNNKEL (reference sequence). The CDR3 is 14 residues long.

The gene calls are TRBV10-2 and TRBJ2-1; TRBD1 matches at 10 bases. This CDR3 is 16 amino acids long. Germline V CDR1 and CDR2: WSHSY, SAAADI. The J segment lost 2 bases and the V segment lost 6 bases, leaving 7 bases of the junction unmatched. CDR3 DNA sequence: TGCGCCAGCAGGGAGGACAGGGGGGCAACCTACAATGAGCAGTTCTTC. This encodes CASREDRGATYNEQFF.

This clone was recorded a few times. The V call is TRBV27, the J call TRBJ1-6; weak D call: TRBD1 (6 bases). The V gene lost 7 bases and the J gene lost 9 bases, with 16 bases spanning the gap. The CDR3 extends over 14 amino acids. Germline CDR1 and CDR2: MNHEY and SMNVEV (reference sequence). The CDR3 sequence: CASTFRGGSSPLHF. CDR3 nucleotide sequence: TGTGCCAGCACCTTCAGGGGCGGTAGTTCACCCCTCCACTTT.

The chain uses TRBV6-5 and TRBJ2-3; tentatively, D is TRBD2 (6 bases). The CDR3 is 14 residues long. Trimming removed 6 bases at V and 1 base at J, with 11 bases between. Germline loops: CDR1 MNHEY, CDR2 SVGAGI. CDR3 sequence: CASSLASGTDTQYF. For the CDR3, the DNA is TGTGCCAGCAGCCTGGCTAGCGGCACAGATACGCAGTATTTT.

The chain is built from TRBV28 and TRBJ1-2, with a tentative D call TRBD1 (6 bases). This CDR3 is 14 amino acids long. CDR1 and CDR2 (germline): MDHEN, SYDVKM. V lost 5 bases and J lost 4, with 14 bases in between. The CDR3 DNA reads as TGTGCCAGCAGTCCAGGGGAAATGTCCTATGGCTACACCTTC. This encodes CASSPGEMSYGYTF.

The rearrangement uses TRBV2 and TRBJ1-5; 7 nucleotides agree with TRBD1. After removal of 6 bases from V and 2 bases from J, the junction contained 7 bases not matched to a gene. The CDR3 sequence is 15 residues long. CDR1 and CDR2 from the germline V gene are SNHLY and FYNNEI. The CDR3 DNA sequence: TGTGCCAGCAGGGAGGACAGGTCGGGCAATCAGCCCCAGCATTTT. Its protein is CASREDRSGNQPQHF. Variable domain in full (rest from reference TRBV2 and TRBJ1-5): EPEVTQTPSHQVTQMGQEVILRCVPISNHLYFYWYRQILGQKVEFLVSFYNNEISEKSEIFDDQFSVERPDGSNFTLKIRSTKLEDSAMYFCASREDRSGNQPQHFGDGTRLSIL.

J is TRBJ1-1 and V is TRBV7-9, with D possibly TRBD1 on 6 matching bases. The CDR3 sequence is 13 residues long. V was pared by 6 bases and J by 1 base, with 9 bases between. Germline CDR1 SEHNR, CDR2 FQNEAQ (reference sequence). The DNA of the CDR3 is TGTGCCAGCAGTCCGACAGGGAACACTGAAGCTTTCTTT. As protein: CASSPTGNTEAFF.

The chain uses TRBV19 and TRBJ1-2; the D gene is possibly TRBD1 (5 bases). This CDR3 spans 15 amino acids. Between the trimmed V and J ends, which lost 3 bases and 4 bases, there was a span of 15 bases. Germline lookup yields CDR1 LNHDA and CDR2 SQIVND (reference sequence). CDR3 bases: TGTGCCAGTAGTATTGGGGCCAGCTACCTCTATGGCTACACCTTC. Its protein product is CASSIGASYLYGYTF.

The V call is TRBV3-1 (or the pseudogene TRBV3-2), the J call TRBJ1-1; D remains ambiguous. V gave up 1 base and J gave up 0 bases, with 6 bases separating them. The germline CDR1 and CDR2 sequences are LGHDT and YNNKEL (reference sequence). The CDR3 runs 14 residues. In nucleotides, the CDR3 is TGTGCCAGCAGCCAAGGGGCGCTGAACACTGAAGCTTTCTTT. Translated, it gives CASSQGALNTEAFF.

The rearrangement joins TRBV28 to TRBJ1-2, with D perhaps matching TRBD1 (5 bases). The V end lost 3 bases, the J end lost 0 bases, and 14 bases lay between the germline ends. Per the germline V gene, CDR1 is MDHEN and CDR2 is SYDVKM. This CDR3 region has 16 residues. The CDR3 loop reads CASSFLTEATNYGYTF. In DNA form, the CDR3 reads TGTGCCAGCAGTTTCCTGACAGAAGCTACTAACTATGGCTACACCTTC.

CDR3 sequence (DNA): TGTGCCAGCAGGTACAGGGGGGGATTTTGGGGCTACACCTTC. Translation gives CASRYRGGFWGYTF. This chain uses TRBV27 with TRBJ1-2, with 8 bases fitting TRBD1. The CDR3 has 14 amino acids. J gave up 8 bases and V 6 bases, and 11 bases lay outside the gene matches. The germline V gene encodes CDR1 MNHEY and CDR2 SMNVEV (reference sequence).

The sample holds one count of this clone. The V gene is TRBV5-1, the J gene TRBJ1-1, with D perhaps TRBD1 (6 bases). V was clipped by 4 bases and J by 10 bases, with 14 bases between them. Germline-derived CDR1 and CDR2 are SGHRS and YFSETQ. The CDR3 length is 12 residues. CDR3: CASSPLGGLAFF. For the CDR3, the DNA is TGCGCCAGCAGCCCGCTGGGGGGGCTAGCTTTCTTT.

V gene TRBV30 combines with J gene TRBJ1-1; no clear D. The CDR3 has 13 amino acids. V shed 5 bases and J shed 4 bases, with 14 bases lying between them. CDR1 GTSNPN and CDR2 SVGIG come from the germline V gene (reference sequence). In nucleotides, the CDR3 is TGTGCCTGGTGGTGGACTAGGAGCACTGAAGCTTTCTTT. Its protein product is CAWWWTRSTEAFF. Full variable domain (outside the CDR3, taken from reference TRBV30 and TRBJ1-1): SQTIHQWPATLVQPVGSPLSLECTVEGTSNPNLYWYRQAAGRGLQLLFYSVGIGQISSEVPQNLSASRPQDRQFILSSKKLLLSDSGFYLCAWWWTRSTEAFFGQGTRLTVV.

The chain is built from TRBV5-6 and TRBJ1-1; a possible D gene is TRBD1 (6 bases). The germline V and J ends were trimmed by 6 bases and 0 bases, with 9 bases remaining between them. The germline V gene encodes CDR1 SGHDT and CDR2 YYEEEE. The CDR3 is made up of 13 amino acids. The CDR3 DNA sequence: TGTGCCAGCAAGGGGGGGCTGAACACTGAAGCTTTCTTT. Its translation is CASKGGLNTEAFF. Together with reference TRBV5-6 and TRBJ1-1, the CDR3 gives the full variable domain: DAGVTQSPTHLIKTRGQQVTLRCSPKSGHDTVSWYQQALGQGPQFIFQYYEEEERQRGNFPDRFSGHQFPNYSSELNVNALLLGDSALYLCASKGGLNTEAFFGQGTRLTVV.

The chain couples TRBV28 to TRBJ1-1; weak D call: TRBD1 (5 bases). This CDR3 has 14 amino acids. Germline V lookup: CDR1 MDHEN, CDR2 SYDVKM. The germline V and J ends were trimmed by 8 bases and 3 bases, with 16 bases remaining between them. CDR3 DNA: TGTGCCAGCGGAACAGGATATGCGGACACTGAAGCTTTCTTT. Translation: CASGTGYADTEAFF. The full variable domain, rest sourced from reference TRBV28 and TRBJ1-1, is DVKVTQSSRYLVKRTGEKVFLECVQDMDHENMFWYRQDPGLGLRLIYFSYDVKMKEKGDIPEGYSVSREKKERFSLILESASTNQTSMYLCASGTGYADTEAFFGQGTRLTVV.

V is TRBV4-2 and J is TRBJ2-7; TRBD1 might be the D (5 bases). Germline CDR1 reads LGHNA; CDR2 reads YNFKEQ. V lost 8 bases, J lost 0 bases, and 17 bases lay in between. The CDR3 is 15 amino acids. The CDR3: CASGNPQGNSYEQYF. CDR3 DNA: TGTGCCAGCGGGAACCCCCAGGGTAACTCCTACGAGCAGTACTTC.

The rearrangement links TRBV6-5 to TRBJ1-1; D is unresolved. The CDR3 is 13 residues long. The germline CDR1 and CDR2 sequences are MNHEY and SVGAGI. Trimming took off 5 bases at V and 1 base at J, with 8 bases between the two ends. This CDR3 reads CASSRRQNTEAFF. The CDR3 nucleotides are TGTGCCAGCAGTCGTAGACAGAACACTGAAGCTTTCTTT.

This chain's CDR3 is CASSLAPERGGATDTQYF. The CDR3, as DNA: TGCGCCAGCAGCTTGGCCCCCGAGAGGGGGGGTGCCACAGATACGCAGTATTTT. The chain employs TRBV5-1 and TRBJ2-3; D possibly corresponds to TRBD2 (7 bases). Trimming left V 0 bases short and J 2 bases short, with 19 bases between. CDR3 length equals 18 residues. The V gene's germline CDR1 is SGHRS and CDR2 YFSETQ.

The J gene is TRBJ1-4, the V gene TRBV2; D remains unclear. The V end lost 1 base, the J end lost 2 bases, and 8 bases lay between the germline ends. The CDR3 consists of 15 residues. Per germline, CDR1 SNHLY and CDR2 FYNNEI. CDR3 coding DNA: TGTGCCAGCAGTGAAGTCCGGGGTACTAATGAAAAACTGTTTTTT. It translates to CASSEVRGTNEKLFF.

The CDR3 loop is CASSLGSTVMNTEAFF. The CDR3 region has the DNA TGTGCCAGCAGTTTAGGCTCGACAGTTATGAACACTGAAGCTTTCTTT. V gene TRBV28 combines with J gene TRBJ1-1; perhaps TRBD1 as D (5 bases). Trimming removed 2 bases at V and 0 bases at J, with 13 bases between. Looked up from germline, CDR1 is MDHEN and CDR2 is SYDVKM. This CDR3 is built from 16 residues. Drawing the rest from reference TRBV28 and TRBJ1-1, the complete variable domain is DVKVTQSSRYLVKRTGEKVFLECVQDMDHENMFWYRQDPGLGLRLIYFSYDVKMKEKGDIPEGYSVSREKKERFSLILESASTNQTSMYLCASSLGSTVMNTEAFFGQGTRLTVV.

On this clone itself: Germline is not matched at one junction end, which may reflect a read error. The chain employs TRBV7-8 and TRBJ1-1, with D perhaps matching TRBD1 (6 bases). Germline CDR1 and CDR2: SGHVS and FQNEAQ. The CDR3 is made up of 14 amino acids. CDR3 coding DNA: TGTGCCAGCAGCCTAGCGCGAAAAGGACAGGAAGCTTTCTTT. This codes for CASSLARKGQEAFF.

The V call is TRBV9, the J call TRBJ2-1, with D uncertain. CDR1 SGDLS and CDR2 YYNGEE come from the germline V gene. The germline V and J ends were trimmed by 0 bases and 9 bases, with 7 bases remaining between them. The CDR3 contains 12 residues. The DNA of the CDR3 is TGTGCCAGCAGCGTAGGTGTCAGTGAGCAGTTCTTC. Amino acids: CASSVGVSEQFF.

The chain carries TRBV30 and TRBJ1-6; weak D call: TRBD1 (6 bases). This CDR3 is built from 12 residues. The V and J ends lost 5 bases and 10 bases respectively, with 12 bases between them. Germline CDR1 GTSNPN, CDR2 SVGIG (reference sequence). CDR3 loop: CAWAQGGSPLHF. The CDR3, as DNA: TGTGCCTGGGCACAGGGAGGGTCACCCCTCCACTTT.

The V and J genes are TRBV6-6 and TRBJ1-1, with TRBD1 as a possible D gene (6 bases). The V and J ends lost 4 bases and 4 bases respectively, with 13 bases between them. Germline CDR1 MNHNY, CDR2 SVGAGI (reference sequence). This CDR3 is built from 14 residues. CDR3 nucleotide sequence: TGTGCCAGCAGTTTGATAGGGGGGGCCACTGAAGCTTTCTTT. This encodes CASSLIGGATEAFF.